This TCR beta chain was sequenced during a study of blood T cells in healthy people across ages. A second PCR, run for about 6 to 11 cycles, used a sample-barcoded 5' primer plus a J-beta primer mix. TCRdb called the 5' RACE reads again in MiXCR, with one record for every CDR3 protein. The sample has some 1,000,000 distinct CDR3 sequences, around 27% seen once. The draw of peripheral blood yielded ten milliliters from each donor. There are 15 residues in the CDR3. Trimming stripped 2 bases from V and 4 bases from J, with 14 bases between. Germline V gene data show CDR1 as SQVTM and CDR2 as ANQGSEA. The data also belong to a second study, concerning T cells of mothers and their children. As that report states: Nine systemically healthy Caucasian donors: three mothers, six children. Slightly higher overlap, not significant, was seen in related mother-child pairs than in unrelated pairs.

The sequence derives from a girl aged 2-10 years in good health. The material sequenced was blood. The chain links TRBV29-1 to TRBJ2-2; D remains unclear. The CDR3: CSVEKSDQTTGELFF. For the CDR3, the DNA is TGCAGCGTTGAAAAGTCGGACCAGACCACCGGGGAGCTGTTTTTT.